These 22 T cell receptor beta chains were all obtained from the same sample, sequenced in a study of T cells after yellow fever vaccination. TCRdb analysed the 5' RACE reads with MiXCR anew, one entry per CDR3 protein. Here the sample spans 500,000 to 650,000 distinct CDR3 sequences, roughly a sixth being singletons. The material was PBMCs, obtained 5 days after the first yellow fever vaccination. These receptors came from a man between 18 and 29 years old who received the YFV17D yellow fever vaccine.

There are a few counts of this clonotype. The rearrangement links TRBV2 to TRBJ1-3; D gene unclear. The V and J ends lost 1 base and 0 bases respectively, with 4 bases between them. There are 14 residues in the CDR3. Per germline, CDR1 SNHLY and CDR2 FYNNEI. In DNA, the CDR3 is TGTGCCAGCAGTGAAGGGGGCTCTGGAAACACCATATATTTT. It translates to CASSEGGSGNTIYF.

The genes are TRBV28 and TRBJ2-1; D might be TRBD1 (5 bases). CDR3 length equals 14 residues. Germline loops: CDR1 MDHEN, CDR2 SYDVKM. V dropped 3 bases and J dropped 4 bases, with 10 bases sitting between them. In DNA, the CDR3 is TGTGCCAGCAGTTTCCAGGGTATATACAATGAGCAGTTCTTC. It codes for CASSFQGIYNEQFF.

This clonotype was seen ten or more times. J is TRBJ1-1 and V is TRBV4-1, with 8 positions matching TRBD1. Germline loops: CDR1 MGHRA, CDR2 YSYEKL. Trimming at V came to 1 base and at J to 8 bases, leaving 12 bases not matched to a gene. CDR3 length: 16 amino acids. In nucleotides, the CDR3 is TGCGCCAGCAGCCAAGGGTTCCCGCAGGGGGCGGTCGAAGCTTTCTTT. It codes for CASSQGFPQGAVEAFF.

The sample holds many counts of this clonotype. V and J are TRBV5-6 and TRBJ2-5; D possibly uses TRBD1 or TRBD2 (6 bases each). This CDR3 comprises 13 residues. The V and J ends lost 1 base and 5 bases respectively, with 9 bases between them. Germline assignment: CDR1 SGHDT and CDR2 YYEEEE. This CDR3 reads CASSLPGAETQYF. CDR3 coding DNA: TGTGCCAGCAGCTTGCCGGGGGCGGAGACCCAGTACTTC.

This clonotype was counted only a few times. A read error may account for a junction end that differs from germline. J is TRBJ2-1 and V is TRBV7-7; maybe TRBD2 (6 bases). Germline V gene lookup returns CDR1 SSHAT and CDR2 FNYEAQ (reference sequence). This CDR3 has 13 amino acids. The CDR3 DNA reads as TGTGCTAGCAGCTTAGAACGGGACTATGAGCAGTTCTTC. Translating it yields CASSLERDYEQFF.

This clonotype was observed a handful of times. The V and J genes are TRBV29-1 and TRBJ2-3; 7 bases align to TRBD1. Trimming cost V 1 base and J 6 bases; bases outside gene matches: 10. Germline-derived CDR1 and CDR2 are SQVTM and ANQGSEA. The CDR3 is 15 amino acids. CDR3 sequence (DNA): TGCAGCGTTGAAGGCCCCACAGGGGAAAGCGATACGCAGTATTTT. Protein product: CSVEGPTGESDTQYF.

This clonotype appeared a few times. The chain links TRBV7-2 to TRBJ1-5, with a possible D match to TRBD1 (6 bases). This CDR3 has 14 amino acids. The V end lost 7 bases, the J end lost 7 bases, and 17 bases lay between the germline ends. Per germline, CDR1 SGHTA and CDR2 FQGNSA. CDR3 DNA sequence: TGTGCCAGCATCCCCGGGGCAGGGGACCAGCCCCAGCATTTT. Its translation is CASIPGAGDQPQHF.

The chain carries TRBV9 and TRBJ2-1; 13 positions agree with TRBD2. The CDR3 contains 17 residues. Germline lookup yields CDR1 SGDLS and CDR2 YYNGEE. Losses at the gene ends were 2 bases for V and 10 bases for J; bases not matched to a gene: 12. The CDR3: CASSVDLRTSGGHEQFF. CDR3 nucleotide sequence: TGTGCCAGCAGCGTCGACCTCAGGACTAGCGGGGGCCACGAGCAGTTCTTC. The entire variable domain, with the rest obtained from reference TRBV9 and TRBJ2-1, is as follows: DSGVTQTPKHLITATGQRVTLRCSPRSGDLSVYWYQQSLDQGLQFLIQYYNGEERAKGNILERFSAQQFPDLHSELNLSSLELGDSALYFCASSVDLRTSGGHEQFFGPGTRLTVL.

The rearrangement uses TRBV11-2 and TRBJ2-3, with D maybe TRBD2 (6 bases). Germline CDR1 and CDR2: SGHAT and FQNNGV. The V end was cut by 0 bases, the J end by 0 bases, with 13 bases between. CDR3 length: 17 residues. The CDR3 bases are TGTGCCAGCAGCTTAGAGGGGGGATTTTCTAGCACAGATACGCAGTATTTT. Its translation is CASSLEGGFSSTDTQYF.

This clonotype turned up a few times. This chain uses TRBV6-2 or TRBV6-3 with TRBJ1-5; D gene ambiguous. Germline values: CDR1 MNHEY, CDR2 SVGEGT. The CDR3 covers 17 residues. V shed 2 bases and J shed 1 base, with 15 bases lying between them. DNA of the CDR3: TGTGCCAGCAGTTACCCGACCTGGGGAGGAAGCAATCAGCCCCAGCATTTT. Translating it yields CASSYPTWGGSNQPQHF.

The V call is TRBV7-8, the J call TRBJ2-1; weak D call: TRBD1 (6 bases). Germline CDR1 and CDR2: SGHVS and FQNEAQ. The CDR3 covers 15 residues. V shed 7 bases and J shed 6 bases, with 19 bases lying between them. The CDR3 DNA sequence: TGTGCCAGCACCCCAGGGGCGCCCCACGCCAATGAGCAGTTCTTC. This gives the protein CASTPGAPHANEQFF.

This clonotype was recorded a few times. The chain employs TRBV14 and TRBJ2-3; the D gene is possibly TRBD2 (5 bases). Trimming took 2 bases from V and 3 from J, leaving 15 bases between them. Germline V gene sequence: CDR1 SGHDN, CDR2 FVKESK. CDR3 length: 16 residues. CDR3 region: CASSQFASGGTDTQYF. The CDR3 DNA reads TGTGCCAGCAGCCAATTTGCCAGCGGAGGAACAGATACGCAGTATTTT.

This clonotype was counted between two and nine times. J is TRBJ1-2 and V is TRBV7-9; no clear D. Trimming took 5 bases from V and 7 from J, leaving 11 bases between them. There are 12 residues in the CDR3. Germline assignment: CDR1 SEHNR and CDR2 FQNEAQ (reference sequence). In nucleotides, the CDR3 is TGTGCCAGCAGCGCCTATTCGGGTGGCTACACCTTC. This translates into CASSAYSGGYTF. Full variable domain (rest looked up from reference TRBV7-9 and TRBJ1-2): DTGVSQNPRHKITKRGQNVTFRCDPISEHNRLYWYRQTLGQGPEFLTYFQNEAQLEKSRLLSDRFSAERPKGSFSTLEIQRTEQGDSAMYLCASSAYSGGYTFGSGTRLTVV.

This chain connects TRBV29-1 to TRBJ2-5; possibly TRBD1 for D (5 bases). Trimming pared 4 bases from V and 7 bases from J, leaving 16 bases between. CDR1 is SQVTM, CDR2 ANQGSEA, per germline. The CDR3 consists of 13 residues. CDR3 nucleotide sequence: TGCAGCGTTGGAGTGAATCAGCAGGGGACCCAGTACTTC. As protein: CSVGVNQQGTQYF.

The J gene is TRBJ1-2, the V gene TRBV7-8; D is perhaps TRBD1 (6 bases). The germline V and J ends were trimmed by 0 bases and 2 bases, with 16 bases remaining between them. This CDR3 comprises 17 residues. Germline-derived CDR1 and CDR2 are SGHVS and FQNEAQ. This CDR3 reads CASSLAGDAQGNYGYTF. As DNA, the CDR3 is TGTGCCAGCAGCTTAGCGGGCGATGCACAGGGAAACTATGGCTACACCTTC.

This clonotype was found a few times. This rearrangement joins TRBV10-2 to TRBJ2-1; TRBD2 matches 10 bases. V lost 3 bases, J lost 8 bases, and 7 bases stayed unmatched. The CDR3 is made up of 15 amino acids. Germline V gene lookup returns CDR1 WSHSY and CDR2 SAAADI. Here the CDR3 DNA reads TGCGCCAGCAGTGACGCTAGCGGGGGTTGGGATGAGCAGTTCTTC. This sequence encodes CASSDASGGWDEQFF.

This clonotype appeared a few times. The chain employs TRBV6-5 and TRBJ1-5; no firm D call. The germline V gene encodes CDR1 MNHEY and CDR2 SVGAGI. The CDR3 is made up of 14 amino acids. With 2 bases removed from V and 4 bases from J, the gap between germline ends came to 9 bases. DNA for the CDR3: TGTGCCAGCAGTTACGTGTCGGGTAATCAGCCCCAGCATTTT. Encoded protein: CASSYVSGNQPQHF.

In its sample, this clonotype was seen a few times. The J gene is TRBJ2-7, the V gene TRBV5-6, with TRBD1 identical over 7 bases. Unmatched junction bases numbered 6, after V lost 1 base and J lost 5 bases. CDR1 and CDR2 (germline): SGHDT, YYEEEE. There are 14 residues in the CDR3. CDR3 region: CASSLRGGNDEQYV. In nucleotides, the CDR3 is TGTGCCAGCAGCTTGAGAGGGGGCAACGACGAGCAGTACGTC.

V usage is TRBV11-1 and J usage is TRBJ2-5; possible D gene TRBD1, 5 bases. The germline CDR1 and CDR2 sequences are SGHAT and FQDESV (reference sequence). The CDR3 is 18 amino acids. Trimming cost V 5 bases and J 0 bases, with 22 bases left between them. As DNA, the CDR3 is TGTGCCAGCAGCCCCACGTTTGGGGCACCCTCGTACCAAGAGACCCAGTACTTC. This sequence encodes CASSPTFGAPSYQETQYF.

This clonotype was recorded a few times. The chain employs TRBV15 and TRBJ2-2, with 7 bases that match TRBD2. V shed 5 bases, J shed 9 bases, and the junction held 3 bases outside the gene matches. Looked up from germline, CDR1 is LNHNV and CDR2 is YYDKDF (reference sequence). CDR3 size: 12 residues. The DNA for the CDR3 is TGTGCCACCAGCGGGGAGGGGAGGGAGCTGTTTTTT. This translates into CATSGEGRELFF.

This clonotype turned up a few times. The chain combines TRBV11-2 with TRBJ1-1; TRBD1 is a possible D gene (5 bases). The V gene's germline CDR1 is SGHAT and CDR2 FQNNGV. V was pared by 0 bases and J by 5 bases, with 7 bases between. The CDR3 length is 13 residues. The CDR3 here is CASSLDQGTEAFF. DNA for the CDR3: TGTGCCAGCAGCTTAGATCAGGGAACTGAAGCTTTCTTT.

This clonotype was detected only a few times. In DNA, the CDR3 is TGTGCCAGCAGCCCGTCACTGGATATGAACACTGAAGCTTTCTTT. Amino acids: CASSPSLDMNTEAFF. V is TRBV7-2 and J is TRBJ1-1, with D hard to call. V lost 5 bases to trimming and J lost 0 bases, with 13 bases between them. CDR3 length: 15 residues. Germline V gene lookup returns CDR1 SGHTA and CDR2 FQGNSA.